Listed here are 30 T cell receptor beta chains from one sample, sequenced in a study of Tregs in tolerant kidney transplant recipients. Sequencing was performed with immunoSEQ multiplex PCR; in TCRdb, only in-frame clones are kept and a portion is missing. The profile shows about 77,000 clones, roughly 98% of them singletons. The sample consisted of CD4+ T cells from blood, taken before the transplant. All receptors come from a human donor who received a combined kidney and bone marrow transplant.

The chain recombines TRBV5-6 with TRBJ1-1; the match to TRBD1 covers 10 bases. From germline, CDR1 is SGHDT and CDR2 YYEEEE. Trimming removed 0 bases from V and 0 bases from J; junction bases left unmatched: 5. The CDR3 contains 17 residues. The CDR3 DNA is TGTGCCAGCAGCTTGGAAGGGACAGGGGTCATGAACACTGAAGCTTTCTTT. Its translation: CASSLEGTGVMNTEAFF.

V gene TRBV28 combines with J gene TRBJ1-1, with D perhaps TRBD1 (5 bases). V lost 2 bases, J lost 7 bases, and 11 bases lay in between. The V gene's germline CDR1 is MDHEN and CDR2 SYDVKM. The CDR3 has 13 amino acids. The CDR3 reads CASSLPRGGEAFF. In DNA form, the CDR3 reads TGTGCCAGCAGTTTACCCCGGGGGGGTGAAGCTTTCTTT.

The chain joins TRBV7-3 to TRBJ2-1, with 7 bases matching TRBD2. This CDR3 comprises 15 residues. Germline V gives CDR1 SGHTA, CDR2 FQGTGA. After removal of 1 base from V and 5 bases from J, the junction contained 5 bases not matched to a gene. The CDR3 loop is CASSLRASGNNEQFF. DNA for the CDR3: TGTGCCAGCAGCTTAAGGGCTAGCGGCAACAATGAGCAGTTCTTC.

The chain links TRBV14 to TRBJ2-2; 7 bases match TRBD1. This CDR3 comprises 19 residues. Germline loops: CDR1 SGHDN, CDR2 FVKESK. V was clipped by 4 bases and J by 0 bases; unmatched bases: 14. The CDR3 coding sequence is TGTGCCAGCAGCCGACGAAGGGGGACAGTATTCGCGAACACCGGGGAGCTGTTTTTT. It encodes CASSRRRGTVFANTGELFF. The full variable domain, rest sourced from reference TRBV14 and TRBJ2-2, is EAGVTQFPSHSVIEKGQTVTLRCDPISGHDNLYWYRRVMGKEIKFLLHFVKESKQDESGMPNNRFLAERTGGTYSTLKVQPAELEDSGVYFCASSRRRGTVFANTGELFFGEGSRLTVL.

The CDR3 nucleotides read TGTGCCTGGAGTATAACAGGGGGGTCTTCCAATCAGCCCCAGCATTTT. Protein product: CAWSITGGSSNQPQHF. The chain links TRBV30 to TRBJ1-5, with TRBD1 matching 8 bases. Looked up from germline, CDR1 is GTSNPN and CDR2 is SVGIG (reference sequence). CDR3 length equals 16 residues. The V and J ends lost 2 bases and 3 bases, in that order; junction bases with no gene match: 9. The full variable domain, its missing parts supplied by reference TRBV30 and TRBJ1-5, is SQTIHQWPATLVQPVGSPLSLECTVEGTSNPNLYWYRQAAGRGLQLLFYSVGIGQISSEVPQNLSASRPQDRQFILSSKKLLLSDSGFYLCAWSITGGSSNQPQHFGDGTRLSIL.

This chain joins TRBV7-2 and TRBJ2-1, with TRBD1 identical over 7 bases. Germline V gene sequence: CDR1 SGHTA, CDR2 FQGNSA. Unmatched junction bases numbered 6, after V lost 5 bases and J lost 5 bases. The CDR3 has 14 amino acids. The CDR3 is CASSPTGVNNEQFF. The CDR3 DNA reads TGTGCCAGCAGCCCTACAGGGGTCAACAATGAGCAGTTCTTC. Full variable domain (remainder filled in from reference TRBV7-2 and TRBJ2-1): GAGVSQSPSNKVTEKGKDVELRCDPISGHTALYWYRQSLGQGLEFLIYFQGNSAPDKSGLPSDRFSAERTGGSVSTLTIQRTQQEDSAVYLCASSPTGVNNEQFFGPGTRLTVL.

V and J are TRBV5-4 and TRBJ2-5; 8 positions match TRBD1. The CDR3 spans 14 residues. Germline V lookup: CDR1 SGHNT, CDR2 YYREEE (reference sequence). The junction had 9 bases not matched to a gene; V was cut back by 7 bases and J by 4 bases. CDR3 nucleotides: TGTGCCAGCGGATACACGCAGGGGGCAGAGACCCAGTACTTC. This sequence encodes CASGYTQGAETQYF.

The chain carries TRBV7-3 and TRBJ2-6; 7 positions agree with TRBD1. There are 19 residues in the CDR3. Germline V gives CDR1 SGHTA, CDR2 FQGTGA. The J segment lost 2 bases and the V segment lost 1 base, leaving 11 bases of the junction unmatched. The DNA for the CDR3 is TGTGCCAGCAGCTTAAAGGTCGGCAGGGGGTTTGCTGGGGCCAACGTCCTGACTTTC. Its translation: CASSLKVGRGFAGANVLTF.

This chain connects TRBV19 to TRBJ2-1; D might be TRBD2 (6 bases). Germline CDR1 and CDR2: LNHDA and SQIVND (reference sequence). The CDR3 consists of 14 residues. The CDR3 reads CATAPGGGLDEQFF. The CDR3 DNA reads TGTGCGACTGCCCCCGGGGGAGGCCTCGATGAGCAGTTCTTC. Supplemented by reference TRBV19 and TRBJ2-1, the full variable domain reads DGGITQSPKYLFRKEGQNVTLSCEQNLNHDAMYWYRQDPGQGLRLIYYSQIVNDFQKGDIAEGYSVSREKKESFPLTVTSAQKNPTAFYLCATAPGGGLDEQFFGPGTRLTVL.

The chain recombines TRBV9 with TRBJ1-2; 12 positions match TRBD1. The CDR3 is 16 residues long. Germline values: CDR1 SGDLS, CDR2 YYNGEE. V was clipped by 3 bases and J by 4 bases; unmatched bases: 7. In DNA form, the CDR3 reads TGTGCCAGCAGCGCTTCCGGGACAGGGGGCCCCTATGGCTACACCTTC. Its translation: CASSASGTGGPYGYTF. The full variable domain, completed using reference TRBV9 and TRBJ1-2, is DSGVTQTPKHLITATGQRVTLRCSPRSGDLSVYWYQQSLDQGLQFLIQYYNGEERAKGNILERFSAQQFPDLHSELNLSSLELGDSALYFCASSASGTGGPYGYTFGSGTRLTVV.

The CDR3 nucleotides read TGTGCCAGCAGCGGGGGGGTCCCTCCCTACGAGCAGTACTTC. Translation gives CASSGGVPPYEQYF. This chain uses TRBV4-2 with TRBJ2-7; 7 bases align to TRBD2. V lost 5 bases to trimming and J lost 2 bases; unmatched junction nucleotides: 6. The CDR3 extends over 14 amino acids. The germline gives CDR1 LGHNA, CDR2 YNFKEQ.

The sample holds one count of this clone. This sequence joins TRBV15 and TRBJ1-2, with 8 bases that match TRBD1. With 0 bases clipped from V and 6 bases from J, the junction kept 9 bases outside the gene matches. CDR1 is LNHNV and CDR2 is YYDKDF in the germline V gene (reference sequence). The CDR3 sequence is 16 residues long. CDR3 region: CATSRDYGETGDGYTF. The CDR3, as DNA: TGTGCCACCAGCAGAGATTATGGGGAGACAGGGGATGGCTACACCTTC. Filled out from reference TRBV15 and TRBJ1-2, the complete variable domain reads DAMVIQNPRYQVTQFGKPVTLSCSQTLNHNVMYWYQQKSSQAPKLLFHYYDKDFNNEADTPDNFQSRRPNTSFCFLDIRSPGLGDTAMYLCATSRDYGETGDGYTFGSGTRLTVV.

CDR3 in DNA: TGCGCCAGCAGCTTGGCGGGGACAGATAGCAATCAGCCCCAGCATTTT. Protein product: CASSLAGTDSNQPQHF. The chain links TRBV5-1 to TRBJ1-5; TRBD1 matches 7 bases. The germline CDR1 and CDR2 sequences are SGHRS and YFSETQ. V lost 0 bases, J lost 0 bases, and 3 bases stayed unmatched. This CDR3 spans 16 amino acids.

This chain joins TRBV10-3 and TRBJ2-7; tentative D call: TRBD2 (6 bases). With 3 bases removed from V and 4 bases from J, the gap between germline ends came to 37 bases. Germline loops: CDR1 ENHRY, CDR2 SYGVKD. The CDR3 extends over 22 amino acids. The CDR3 region is CAISDPATPGTLADQGSYEQYF. In DNA form, the CDR3 reads TGTGCCATCAGTGATCCAGCCACGCCAGGAACATTAGCGGACCAAGGATCGTACGAGCAGTACTTC.

The chain couples TRBV11-1 to TRBJ2-5; TRBD2 matches 7 bases. Germline CDR1 is SGHAT and CDR2 is FQDESV (reference sequence). This CDR3 is 15 amino acids long. V shed 2 bases, J shed 5 bases, and the junction held 8 bases outside the gene matches. The CDR3 region is CASSLWAGAGETQYF. CDR3 nucleotide sequence: TGTGCCAGCAGCTTATGGGCGGGAGCGGGTGAGACCCAGTACTTC.

This sequence joins TRBV7-6 and TRBJ1-4, with D unresolved. Germline CDR1 and CDR2: SGHVS and FNYEAQ. The germline V and J ends were trimmed by 2 bases and 3 bases, with 4 bases remaining between them. This CDR3 is built from 13 residues. CDR3 region: CASSLYANEKLFF. CDR3 nucleotide sequence: TGTGCCAGCAGCTTATATGCTAATGAAAAACTGTTTTTT.

The chain joins TRBV6-6 to TRBJ2-2; 9 positions agree with TRBD1. The CDR3 is 15 residues long. J gave up 7 bases and V 2 bases, and 5 bases lay outside the gene matches. Per the germline V gene, CDR1 is MNHNY and CDR2 is SVGAGI (reference sequence). CDR3 residues: CASSYGTGSGGELFF. The CDR3 nucleotides are TGTGCCAGCAGTTACGGGACAGGGAGTGGCGGGGAGCTGTTTTTT.

V is TRBV5-5 and J is TRBJ2-7; D is undetermined. The V and J ends lost 2 bases and 2 bases respectively, with 14 bases between them. Germline CDR1 and CDR2: SGHKS and YYEKEE (reference sequence). CDR3 length equals 15 residues. The CDR3 reads CASSLVHHPTYEQYF. The CDR3, as DNA: TGTGCCAGCAGCTTAGTACACCACCCAACCTACGAGCAGTACTTC. The whole variable domain, filled in from reference TRBV5-5 and TRBJ2-7, reads DAGVTQSPTHLIKTRGQQVTLRCSPISGHKSVSWYQQVLGQGPQFIFQYYEKEERGRGNFPDRFSARQFPNYSSELNVNALLLGDSALYLCASSLVHHPTYEQYFGPGTRLTVT.

The table lists this clone with a count of one. V usage is TRBV7-9 and J usage is TRBJ1-1; D unresolved. Germline-derived CDR1 and CDR2 are SEHNR and FQNEAQ (reference sequence). The V and J ends lost 5 bases and 2 bases respectively, with 6 bases between them. The CDR3 extends over 12 amino acids. CDR3 region: CASSQANTEAFF. CDR3 DNA sequence: TGTGCCAGCAGCCAGGCTAACACTGAAGCTTTCTTT.

The CDR3 protein is CAWSVGSPHTEAFF. CDR3 coding DNA: TGTGCCTGGAGTGTGGGGAGCCCGCACACTGAAGCTTTCTTT. The chain uses TRBV30 and TRBJ1-1, with no clear D. The length of the CDR3 is 14 residues. Germline V CDR1 and CDR2: GTSNPN, SVGIG (reference sequence). Deletions cut 0 bases from V and 3 bases from J, with 11 bases between. The variable domain in full, completed from reference TRBV30 and TRBJ1-1, reads SQTIHQWPATLVQPVGSPLSLECTVEGTSNPNLYWYRQAAGRGLQLLFYSVGIGQISSEVPQNLSASRPQDRQFILSSKKLLLSDSGFYLCAWSVGSPHTEAFFGQGTRLTVV.

The rearrangement links TRBV2 to TRBJ1-5; 9 bases fit TRBD1. The CDR3 has 17 amino acids. Germline loops: CDR1 SNHLY, CDR2 FYNNEI. The V segment lost 8 bases and the J segment 5 bases; nucleotides outside the gene matches: 16. The CDR3 loop is CASGEWTGEALHQPQHF. CDR3 sequence (DNA): TGTGCCAGCGGGGAGTGGACAGGGGAGGCCCTGCATCAGCCCCAGCATTTT.

This clone was seen a few times. The same CDR3 arises from other DNA sequences in this sample as well. The CDR3 sequence is CASSPDRGNEKLFF. CDR3 bases: TGTGCCAGCTCGCCCGACAGGGGGAATGAAAAACTGTTTTTT. The chain combines TRBV18 with TRBJ1-4, with 9 positions matching TRBD1. Germline V gene lookup returns CDR1 KGHSH and CDR2 LQKENI. The CDR3 is 14 amino acids. V dropped 6 bases and J dropped 5; count of bases not matched to a gene: 4.

The V and J genes are TRBV19 and TRBJ2-2, with D maybe TRBD1 (6 bases). V was trimmed by 5 bases and J by 8 bases, leaving 18 bases between them. The CDR3 is made up of 15 amino acids. The germline V gene has CDR1 LNHDA and CDR2 SQIVND (reference sequence). The CDR3 reads CASSDWVRGKGELFF. DNA of the CDR3: TGTGCCAGTAGTGATTGGGTCAGGGGAAAAGGGGAGCTGTTTTTT. The whole variable domain, remainder taken from reference TRBV19 and TRBJ2-2, is DGGITQSPKYLFRKEGQNVTLSCEQNLNHDAMYWYRQDPGQGLRLIYYSQIVNDFQKGDIAEGYSVSREKKESFPLTVTSAQKNPTAFYLCASSDWVRGKGELFFGEGSRLTVL.

The chain uses TRBV7-2 and TRBJ1-5; no definite D call. Germline V lookup: CDR1 SGHTA, CDR2 FQGNSA. V dropped 2 bases and J dropped 2 bases, with 4 bases sitting between them. The CDR3 has 13 amino acids. The DNA of the CDR3 is TGTGCCAGCAGCTTATCGGGCAATCAGCCCCAGCATTTT. This encodes CASSLSGNQPQHF.

The chain joins TRBV7-9 to TRBJ2-7, with no clear D. The germline V and J ends were trimmed by 3 bases and 3 bases, with 6 bases remaining between them. The CDR3 is 12 amino acids. CDR1 and CDR2 (germline): SEHNR, FQNEAQ (reference sequence). In DNA, the CDR3 is TGTGCCAGCAGCTTCACAGTCTACGAGCAGTACTTC. Protein product: CASSFTVYEQYF.

The chain employs TRBV11-3 and TRBJ1-5; a weak D match, TRBD1 (5 bases). The germline gives CDR1 SGHNT, CDR2 YENEEA. This CDR3 has 13 amino acids. Trimming removed 0 bases from V and 7 bases from J, with 7 bases in between. The CDR3 nucleotides are TGTGCCAGCAGCTTAGACCGGGGGCAGCCCCAGCATTTT. Translation gives CASSLDRGQPQHF.

V is TRBV4-3 and J is TRBJ1-3, with TRBD1 as a possible D gene (6 bases). V lost 0 bases and J lost 5, with 14 bases in between. The CDR3 extends over 16 amino acids. Germline loops: CDR1 LGHNA, CDR2 YSLEER. CDR3 sequence reads: CASSQDLQQGRNTIYF. In DNA, the CDR3 is TGCGCCAGCAGCCAAGATTTGCAACAGGGACGAAACACCATATATTTT.

The chain couples TRBV6-5 to TRBJ1-5, with a tentative D call TRBD1 (5 bases). Germline V CDR1 and CDR2: MNHEY, SVGAGI. V lost 6 bases and J lost 0, with 12 bases in between. CDR3 length equals 15 residues. The CDR3 loop is CASSRQQYSNQPQHF. Here the CDR3 DNA reads TGTGCCAGCAGCCGACAGCAATATAGCAATCAGCCCCAGCATTTT.

The V gene is TRBV7-8, the J gene TRBJ2-3; 11 nucleotides agree with TRBD2. Germline-derived CDR1 and CDR2 are SGHVS and FQNEAQ. V lost 1 base to trimming and J lost 5 bases; unmatched junction nucleotides: 20. The CDR3 sequence is 21 residues long. CDR3 region: CASSLDRSSLAGGTMVDTQYF. The CDR3 DNA reads TGTGCCAGCAGCTTAGATAGGAGTAGTCTAGCGGGGGGTACGATGGTAGATACGCAGTATTTT.

The chain carries TRBV11-2 and TRBJ2-5; 11 positions match TRBD2. CDR1 is SGHAT and CDR2 is FQNNGV in the germline V gene. The junction had 8 bases not matched to a gene; V was cut back by 3 bases and J by 5 bases. The CDR3 has 16 amino acids. CDR3 DNA: TGTGCCAGCAGCTTCCTAGCGGGAGGTGGAGGGGAGACCCAGTACTTC. The encoded protein is CASSFLAGGGGETQYF.